Below, 21 T cell receptor beta chains from the same sample are listed, as sequenced in a study of cytotoxic CD8 clonotypes in ibrutinib-treated CLL. The method was immunoSEQ multiplex PCR; TCRdb's version includes in-frame clones alone and lacks a portion of them. The table shows hundreds of thousands of clones, with more than 70% occurring only once. The material was PBMCs, obtained after 12 months of ibrutinib treatment. The receptors were gathered from a human donor with chronic lymphocytic leukemia.

This clone was observed a handful of times. The gene calls are TRBV2 and TRBJ1-6; the match to TRBD1 covers 8 bases. This CDR3 is built from 13 residues. Germline trimming cut 6 bases from V and 9 bases from J; bases unmatched to any gene: 4. Looked up from germline, CDR1 is SNHLY and CDR2 is FYNNEI. The DNA of the CDR3 is TGTGCCAGCAGATACGGGACAGGTTCACCCCTCCACTTT. Translation gives CASRYGTGSPLHF.

This clone has just a few counts. CDR3 loop: CASSINRGPGYTF. The CDR3 region has the DNA TGTGCCAGTAGTATAAACAGGGGGCCTGGCTACACCTTC. The chain has TRBV19 and TRBJ1-2, with 9 bases fitting TRBD1. CDR1 and CDR2 (germline): LNHDA, SQIVND (reference sequence). This CDR3 spans 13 amino acids. J gave up 7 bases and V 2 bases, and 2 bases lay outside the gene matches.

The chain links TRBV10-1 to TRBJ2-3, with D possibly matching TRBD1 (6 bases). This CDR3 spans 14 amino acids. V gave up 6 bases and J gave up 3 bases, with 13 bases separating them. Germline V CDR1 and CDR2: WNHNN, SYGVQD (reference sequence). CDR3 DNA: TGCGCCAGCAGGAAGACCCAGGGGACAGATACGCAGTATTTT. This encodes CASRKTQGTDTQYF.

V gene TRBV27 combines with J gene TRBJ2-3, with D unclear. CDR3 length equals 13 residues. The V end was cut by 1 base, the J end by 4 bases, with 6 bases between. Germline CDR1 is MNHEY and CDR2 is SMNVEV (reference sequence). The CDR3 bases are TGTGCCAGCAGTTTATATTGGGCAGATACGCAGTATTTT. Translating it yields CASSLYWADTQYF.

The chain couples TRBV5-4 to TRBJ1-1; TRBD1 agrees at 9 bases. The CDR3 extends over 16 amino acids. The junction had 8 bases not matched to a gene; V was cut back by 0 bases and J by 5 bases. The V gene's germline CDR1 is SGHNT and CDR2 YYREEE (reference sequence). The CDR3 here is CASSLEGTGTGTEAFF. In DNA, the CDR3 is TGTGCCAGCAGCTTGGAAGGGACAGGGACGGGAACTGAAGCTTTCTTT.

The gene calls are TRBV6-5 and TRBJ2-2; TRBD2 agrees at 8 bases. CDR1 is MNHEY and CDR2 is SVGAGI in the germline V gene. The CDR3 length is 16 residues. V shed 2 bases and J 3 bases; nucleotides not matched to a gene: 5. The CDR3 DNA reads TGTGCCAGCAGTTACATCGGGGGGGCCGACACCGGGGAGCTGTTTTTT. This sequence encodes CASSYIGGADTGELFF.

The chain recombines TRBV11-2 with TRBJ2-1; 10 positions match TRBD2. The CDR3 has 17 residues. The germline CDR1 and CDR2 sequences are SGHAT and FQNNGV. V lost 3 bases, J lost 3 bases, and 8 bases stayed unmatched. In DNA form, the CDR3 reads TGTGCCAGCAGCTTCAATCGACTAGCGGGCTACTACAATGAGCAGTTCTTC. Protein sequence: CASSFNRLAGYYNEQFF.

This rearrangement joins TRBV27 to TRBJ2-1, with unresolved D. Trimming pared 2 bases from V and 6 bases from J, leaving 5 bases between. This CDR3 region has 12 residues. CDR1 and CDR2 (germline): MNHEY, SMNVEV (reference sequence). The CDR3 DNA is TGTGCCAGCAGTTTAGTCGGCAATGAGCAGTTCTTC. Translated: CASSLVGNEQFF.

The chain couples TRBV27 to TRBJ2-5, with D perhaps matching TRBD2 (6 bases). Germline V gives CDR1 MNHEY, CDR2 SMNVEV (reference sequence). The CDR3 covers 14 residues. V was clipped by 3 bases and J by 5 bases, with 13 bases between them. CDR3 DNA sequence: TGTGCCAGCAGTTTGGAGGGACTTCTGGAGACCCAGTACTTC. As protein: CASSLEGLLETQYF.

The chain recombines TRBV5-1 with TRBJ2-7; either TRBD1 or TRBD2 may fit D (5 bases each). CDR3 length equals 12 residues. V was trimmed by 4 bases and J by 5 bases, leaving 10 bases between them. Germline V gene lookup returns CDR1 SGHRS and CDR2 YFSETQ. The CDR3: CASSPGTHEQYF. The CDR3 nucleotides are TGCGCCAGCAGCCCAGGGACCCACGAGCAGTACTTC.

V is TRBV5-1 and J is TRBJ2-7; 10 bases match TRBD2. This CDR3 is 15 amino acids long. CDR1 SGHRS and CDR2 YFSETQ come from the germline V gene. J was trimmed by 1 base and V by 4 bases; bases with no gene match: 5. The CDR3 DNA reads as TGCGCCAGCAGCCCCGTAGCGGGGGGATCCTACGAGCAGTACTTC. It is translated as CASSPVAGGSYEQYF.

The chain joins TRBV1 to TRBJ2-1; the DNA was not used to check the table's D call, TRBD2. TRBV1 is noted as a pseudogene. This CDR3 contains 16 residues. The CDR3 sequence: CTSSQRVTGVYNEQFF. CDR3 nucleotide sequence: TGCACCAGCAGCCAGAGGGTAACTGGGGTCTACAATGAGCAGTTCTTC.

This clone has a count of ten or more. The chain combines TRBV18 with TRBJ1-5, with a tentative D call TRBD1 (5 bases). V gave up 0 bases and J gave up 2 bases, with 11 bases separating them. Germline lookup yields CDR1 KGHSH and CDR2 LQKENI. This CDR3 is built from 16 residues. The CDR3 DNA sequence: TGTGCCAGCTCACCACCGGACGGACACCGCAATCAGCCCCAGCATTTT. Protein product: CASSPPDGHRNQPQHF.

The rearrangement joins TRBV5-1 to TRBJ2-7; 7 positions agree with TRBD1. CDR3 length: 15 residues. The V and J ends lost 5 bases and 3 bases, in that order; junction bases with no gene match: 11. The V gene's germline CDR1 is SGHRS and CDR2 YFSETQ. CDR3 sequence: CASRPPGTALYEQYF. DNA of the CDR3: TGCGCCAGCAGACCCCCCGGGACAGCACTCTACGAGCAGTACTTC.

The chain carries TRBV11-3 and TRBJ2-7; 9 bases map to TRBD2. CDR3 length: 15 amino acids. V shed 5 bases, J shed 3 bases, and the junction held 8 bases outside the gene matches. CDR1 SGHNT and CDR2 YENEEA come from the germline V gene. The CDR3 sequence: CASSTETSGHYEQYF. Written as DNA, the CDR3 is TGTGCCAGCAGCACAGAGACTAGCGGACACTACGAGCAGTACTTC.

The chain carries TRBV2 and TRBJ1-4, with 12 bases aligning to TRBD1. In germline, CDR1 is SNHLY, CDR2 FYNNEI. The CDR3 has 15 residues. V lost 5 bases to trimming and J lost 5 bases; unmatched junction nucleotides: 3. CDR3 amino acids: CASSRDRGQNEKLFF. CDR3 coding DNA: TGTGCCAGCAGTAGGGACAGGGGGCAGAATGAAAAACTGTTTTTT.

J is TRBJ1-2 and V is TRBV5-1, with 8 bases aligning to TRBD1. CDR1 is SGHRS, CDR2 YFSETQ, per germline. CDR3 length equals 16 residues. The ends lost 0 bases at V and 8 bases at J; junction bases unmatched: 12. The CDR3 protein is CASSLGTGQGRRGYTF. The CDR3 nucleotides read TGCGCCAGCAGCTTGGGGACTGGACAGGGTCGAAGAGGCTACACCTTC.

The chain is built from TRBV5-1 and TRBJ2-7, with TRBD1 matching 12 bases. Germline CDR1 SGHRS, CDR2 YFSETQ. V lost 5 bases and J lost 6; bases outside the gene matches: 9. The CDR3 covers 15 residues. The CDR3 region is CASRRDRGRGGEQYF. The CDR3, as DNA: TGCGCCAGCAGGCGGGACAGGGGGCGCGGAGGCGAGCAGTACTTC.

J is TRBJ2-3 and V is TRBV27; D is ambiguous. The V gene lost 4 bases and the J gene lost 3 bases, with 14 bases spanning the gap. Looked up from germline, CDR1 is MNHEY and CDR2 is SMNVEV (reference sequence). There are 15 residues in the CDR3. The CDR3 here is CASSSRSAGTDTQYF. The CDR3 bases are TGTGCCAGCAGTTCCCGGTCAGCTGGGACAGATACGCAGTATTTT.

V gene TRBV5-1 combines with J gene TRBJ2-7, with D tentatively TRBD1 or TRBD2 (5 bases each). Germline CDR1 is SGHRS and CDR2 is YFSETQ. Trimming pared 0 bases from V and 0 bases from J, leaving 16 bases between. The CDR3 is 17 amino acids. This chain's CDR3 is CASSLEFGAVLSYEQYF. The CDR3 nucleotides are TGCGCCAGCAGCTTGGAATTCGGGGCAGTGCTCTCCTACGAGCAGTACTTC.

This rearrangement joins TRBV7-9 to TRBJ1-5; maybe TRBD1 (5 bases). CDR1 SEHNR and CDR2 FQNEAQ come from the germline V gene (reference sequence). Trimming removed 4 bases at V and 4 bases at J, with 8 bases between. The CDR3 spans 13 residues. CDR3 nucleotides: TGTGCCAGCAGCTCAAGACAGAATCAGCCCCAGCATTTT. Residues: CASSSRQNQPQHF.